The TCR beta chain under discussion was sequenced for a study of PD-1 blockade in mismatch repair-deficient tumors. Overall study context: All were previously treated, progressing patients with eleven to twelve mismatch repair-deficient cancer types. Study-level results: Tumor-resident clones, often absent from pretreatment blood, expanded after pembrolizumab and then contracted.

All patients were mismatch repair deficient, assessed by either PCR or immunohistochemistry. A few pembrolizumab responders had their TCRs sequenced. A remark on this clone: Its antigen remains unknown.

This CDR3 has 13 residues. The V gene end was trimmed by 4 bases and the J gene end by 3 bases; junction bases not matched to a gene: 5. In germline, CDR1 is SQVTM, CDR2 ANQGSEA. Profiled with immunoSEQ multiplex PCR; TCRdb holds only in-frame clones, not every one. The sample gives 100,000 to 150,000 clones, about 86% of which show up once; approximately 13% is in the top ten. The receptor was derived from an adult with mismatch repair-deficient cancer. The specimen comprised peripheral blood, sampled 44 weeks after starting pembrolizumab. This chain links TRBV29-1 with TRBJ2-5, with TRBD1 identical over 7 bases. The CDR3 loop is CSVGGGVEETQYF. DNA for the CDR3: TGCAGCGTTGGAGGGGGCGTTGAAGAGACCCAGTACTTC.